Listed here are 29 T cell receptor beta chains from one sample, sequenced in a study of T-cell reconstitution after alpha-beta-depleted transplantation in children. Unique molecular identifiers were used in preparing the TCRbeta library. A single record per CDR3 protein comes from TCRdb applying MiXCR to the PCR reads. This table holds around 670,000 distinct CDR3 sequences, roughly 14% found once. The sequenced sample was PBMCs, obtained before TCRalphabeta/CD19-depleted stem cell transplant. Receptors were obtained from a girl aged 2-10 years with congenital amegakaryocytic thrombocytopenia, due to receive a stem cell transplant.

This clonotype was observed at least ten times. CDR3 DNA: TGTGCCAGCAGCTTACCGACTAGCGGGAGGGTTAGCACAGATACGCAGTATTTT. It specifies CASSLPTSGRVSTDTQYF. The J gene is TRBJ2-3, the V gene TRBV11-1; 14 bases agree with TRBD2. The CDR3 has 18 amino acids. J gave up 0 bases and V 2 bases, and 4 bases lay outside the gene matches. Germline-derived CDR1 and CDR2 are SGHAT and FQDESV (reference sequence).

This chain links TRBV20-1 with TRBJ1-5; D ambiguous. The ends were cut back, 5 bases at V and 0 bases at J, with 14 bases in the middle. This CDR3 spans 15 amino acids. Looked up from germline, CDR1 is DFQATT and CDR2 is SNEGSKA (reference sequence). The CDR3 spells CSAQHSANSNQPQHF. The CDR3 nucleotides are TGCAGTGCTCAGCACAGTGCTAATAGCAATCAGCCCCAGCATTTT.

Here the CDR3 reads CAIRGSAGVAADTQYF. The DNA for the CDR3 is TGTGCCATCAGAGGATCAGCGGGAGTCGCCGCAGATACGCAGTATTTT. The chain combines TRBV10-3 with TRBJ2-3; 8 nucleotides match TRBD2. Germline-derived CDR1 and CDR2 are ENHRY and SYGVKD. This CDR3 is built from 16 residues. The V and J ends lost 6 bases and 4 bases, in that order; junction bases with no gene match: 12.

The chain links TRBV28 to TRBJ2-1; D unresolved. Trimming shortened V by 8 bases and J by 8 bases, and 10 bases separated the two germline ends. CDR1 and CDR2 (germline): MDHEN, SYDVKM. This CDR3 comprises 11 residues. CDR3 DNA: TGTGCCAGCGGAACTCATGATGAGCAGTTCTTC. It translates to CASGTHDEQFF.

This clonotype was recorded at least ten times. The CDR3 loop reads CSARDLSGGWETQYF. For the CDR3, the DNA is TGCAGTGCTAGAGATCTTTCGGGGGGCTGGGAGACCCAGTACTTC. The chain is built from TRBV20-1 and TRBJ2-5; D is possibly TRBD2 (7 bases). The V end lost 0 bases, the J end lost 5 bases, and 16 bases lay between the germline ends. Germline lookup yields CDR1 DFQATT and CDR2 SNEGSKA (reference sequence). The length of the CDR3 is 15 residues.

The chain uses TRBV7-9 and TRBJ2-1; 10 bases map to TRBD2. This CDR3 has 17 amino acids. Germline lookup yields CDR1 SEHNR and CDR2 FQNEAQ (reference sequence). V lost 3 bases and J lost 5; bases outside the gene matches: 10. The CDR3 nucleotides read TGTGCCAGCAGCTTCTCTCCAGCGGGGGGGGTTCACAATGAGCAGTTCTTC. It yields the protein CASSFSPAGGVHNEQFF.

Many counts were recorded for this clonotype. V is TRBV20-1 and J is TRBJ1-5; D might be TRBD1 (5 bases). Germline-derived CDR1 and CDR2 are DFQATT and SNEGSKA (reference sequence). The length of the CDR3 is 13 residues. Between the trimmed V and J ends, which lost 3 bases and 7 bases, there was a span of 13 bases. The CDR3 sequence is CSARRGNGQPQHF. Written as DNA, the CDR3 is TGCAGTGCTAGGCGGGGCAATGGGCAGCCCCAGCATTTT.

J is TRBJ1-1 and V is TRBV11-1; 9 bases match TRBD1. After removal of 5 bases from V and 4 bases from J, the junction contained 17 bases not matched to a gene. This CDR3 spans 18 amino acids. CDR1 and CDR2 from the germline V gene are SGHAT and FQDESV (reference sequence). Here the CDR3 DNA reads TGTGCCAGCAGCGTTGGACAGGGGAGTTCAATTATAGGCACTGAAGCTTTCTTT. The encoded protein is CASSVGQGSSIIGTEAFF.

The sample holds many counts of this clonotype. J is TRBJ2-1 and V is TRBV7-9; D perhaps matches TRBD1 (5 bases). Germline values: CDR1 SEHNR, CDR2 FQNEAQ (reference sequence). This CDR3 spans 13 amino acids. V lost 5 bases and J lost 8, with 13 bases in between. The CDR3 DNA is TGTGCCAGCAGCACCACCAGGGTCGATGAGCAGTTCTTC. This codes for CASSTTRVDEQFF.

Of note for this clonotype: A much more abundant neighbour one base away suggests this may be a read error. V usage is TRBV20-1 and J usage is TRBJ1-2; 7 bases agree with TRBD1. The CDR3 is 15 amino acids. CDR1 is DFQATT and CDR2 is SNEGSKA in the germline V gene (reference sequence). The V gene end was trimmed by 0 bases and the J gene end by 4 bases; junction bases not matched to a gene: 8. The chain's CDR3 is CSARDGGGAGYGYTF. CDR3 nucleotides: TGCAGTGCTAGAGACGGAGGGGGCGCTGGCTATGGCTACACCTTC.

This clonotype was detected ten times or more. Here the CDR3 DNA reads TGCGCCAGCAGCCAAGGGTGGGGACTCGGGCTAGCTGGCAATGAGCAGTTCTTC. This encodes CASSQGWGLGLAGNEQFF. V and J are TRBV4-1 and TRBJ2-1, with a possible D match to TRBD2 (6 bases). In germline, CDR1 is MGHRA, CDR2 YSYEKL. The CDR3 loop spans 18 amino acids. Trimming took off 1 base at V and 6 bases at J, with 22 bases between the two ends.

This clonotype was found many times. The chain joins TRBV20-1 to TRBJ1-1, with 7 positions matching TRBD1. J gave up 5 bases and V 4 bases, and 7 bases lay outside the gene matches. The CDR3 runs 13 residues. CDR1 and CDR2 from the germline V gene are DFQATT and SNEGSKA (reference sequence). The CDR3 here is CSATMDRITEAFF. In nucleotides, the CDR3 is TGCAGTGCTACTATGGACAGGATAACTGAAGCTTTCTTT.

This clonotype was observed many times. The rearrangement uses TRBV29-1 and TRBJ2-5; perhaps TRBD2 as D (6 bases). This CDR3 contains 15 residues. The V end was cut by 6 bases, the J end by 5 bases, with 22 bases between. CDR1 and CDR2 from the germline V gene are SQVTM and ANQGSEA. The CDR3 sequence: CSVRPRLAKRETQYF. CDR3 in DNA: TGCAGCGTCCGCCCCCGGCTAGCGAAAAGGGAGACCCAGTACTTC.

CDR3 residues: CASSPGTTKNIQYF. CDR3 DNA: TGCGCCAGCAGCCCCGGGACAACGAAAAACATTCAGTACTTC. V gene TRBV5-1 combines with J gene TRBJ2-4, with D possibly matching TRBD1 (6 bases). Germline V gene sequence: CDR1 SGHRS, CDR2 YFSETQ. Trimming took 4 bases from V and 4 from J, leaving 12 bases between them. CDR3 length: 14 amino acids.

This chain connects TRBV7-7 to TRBJ2-3; D could derive from TRBD1 or TRBD2 (5 bases each). Germline V lookup: CDR1 SSHAT, CDR2 FNYEAQ (reference sequence). This CDR3 contains 13 residues. With 5 bases removed from V and 5 bases from J, the gap between germline ends came to 11 bases. The CDR3, as DNA: TGTGCCAGCAGCCCCCCTGGGGGAGATACGCAGTATTTT. Protein sequence: CASSPPGGDTQYF. The complete variable domain, with remaining parts taken from reference TRBV7-7 and TRBJ2-3, reads GAGVSQSPRYKVTKRGQDVTLRCDPISSHATLYWYQQALGQGPEFLTYFNYEAQPDKSGLPSDRFSAERPEGSISTLTIQRTEQRDSAMYRCASSPPGGDTQYFGPGTRLTVL.

The V gene is TRBV7-9, the J gene TRBJ1-2; D is possibly TRBD1 (5 bases). This CDR3 is built from 14 residues. Germline-derived CDR1 and CDR2 are SEHNR and FQNEAQ (reference sequence). The V end was cut by 3 bases, the J end by 4 bases, with 12 bases between. This chain's CDR3 is CASSFLGGLYGYTF. The CDR3, as DNA: TGTGCCAGCAGCTTTCTCGGGGGACTCTATGGCTACACCTTC.

This clonotype was detected many times. The V and J genes are TRBV5-1 and TRBJ2-3, with D tentatively TRBD2 (5 bases). CDR3 length: 13 amino acids. The germline V gene has CDR1 SGHRS and CDR2 YFSETQ. V was clipped by 6 bases and J by 0 bases, with 8 bases between them. The CDR3 region has the DNA TGCGCCAGCAATCTAGCTAGCACAGATACGCAGTATTTT. It codes for CASNLASTDTQYF.

This clonotype was seen repeatedly, ten times or more. V usage is TRBV7-8 and J usage is TRBJ2-5; D unresolved. From germline, CDR1 is SGHVS and CDR2 FQNEAQ. CDR3 length: 13 residues. Deletions cut 5 bases from V and 1 base from J, with 8 bases between. The CDR3 here is CASSALLQETQYF. CDR3 nucleotides: TGTGCCAGCAGCGCTCTTCTCCAAGAGACCCAGTACTTC.

This clonotype was seen repeatedly, ten times or more. The rearrangement joins TRBV15 to TRBJ1-5; no firm D call. This CDR3 has 15 residues. V was clipped by 3 bases and J by 2 bases, with 11 bases between them. The V gene's germline CDR1 is LNHNV and CDR2 YYDKDF (reference sequence). CDR3 DNA: TGTGCCACCAGCAGGGATCGAGTCGGCAATCAGCCCCAGCATTTT. This sequence encodes CATSRDRVGNQPQHF.

CDR3 sequence reads: CASSPGLAAPYEQYF. The CDR3 nucleotides are TGTGCCAGTAGCCCTGGACTAGCGGCACCATACGAGCAGTACTTC. V gene TRBV19 combines with J gene TRBJ2-7, with TRBD2 matching 10 bases. CDR1 and CDR2 (germline): LNHDA, SQIVND (reference sequence). CDR3 size: 15 residues. V shed 6 bases and J 4 bases; nucleotides not matched to a gene: 9.

This clonotype came up many times. V is TRBV20-1 and J is TRBJ2-7, with 8 bases that match TRBD2. The CDR3 sequence is 15 residues long. The trim removed 0 bases at V and 6 bases at J, leaving 10 bases unmatched. Germline V CDR1 and CDR2: DFQATT, SNEGSKA (reference sequence). The CDR3 reads CSARDTRLASGEQYF. The CDR3 DNA reads TGCAGTGCTAGAGATACCCGACTAGCGTCAGGCGAGCAGTACTTC.

This clonotype occurred many times. The gene calls are TRBV7-8 and TRBJ1-6; no definite D call. Germline CDR1 and CDR2: SGHVS and FQNEAQ. The CDR3 length is 13 residues. Trimming removed 4 bases from V and 7 bases from J, with 8 bases in between. CDR3 in amino acids: CASSSVRNSPLHF. The CDR3 region has the DNA TGTGCCAGCAGCTCCGTCCGAAATTCACCCCTCCACTTT.

About this clonotype: A single base separates this from a much larger clone, so it may be a read error. The gene calls are TRBV5-1 and TRBJ1-2; D is uncertain. The CDR3 is 13 amino acids. Germline V gene sequence: CDR1 SGHRS, CDR2 YFSETQ. The CDR3 sequence: CANSTTANYGYTF. CDR3 DNA: TGCGCCAACAGCACCACAGCTAACTATGGCTACACCTTC.

This clonotype was recorded many times. The V call is TRBV5-1, the J call TRBJ1-1; 7 nucleotides align to TRBD1. The CDR3 loop spans 14 amino acids. Germline CDR1 is SGHRS and CDR2 is YFSETQ. Losses at the gene ends were 4 bases for V and 3 bases for J; bases not matched to a gene: 6. Here the CDR3 DNA reads TGCGCCAGCAGCCTAGGGGGCGAGGACACTGAAGCTTTCTTT. It specifies CASSLGGEDTEAFF.

This clonotype was counted many times. The chain recombines TRBV7-9 with TRBJ1-2; possible D gene TRBD1, 5 bases. Germline CDR1 SEHNR, CDR2 FQNEAQ (reference sequence). With 2 bases removed from V and 6 bases from J, the gap between germline ends came to 19 bases. The CDR3 runs to 16 residues. The CDR3 spells CASSLYDTQGIDGYTF. The DNA of the CDR3 is TGTGCCAGCAGCTTATACGATACGCAGGGTATCGATGGCTACACCTTC.

This rearrangement joins TRBV20-1 to TRBJ2-1; tentatively, D is TRBD2 (5 bases). Germline CDR1 and CDR2: DFQATT and SNEGSKA (reference sequence). Trimming pared 0 bases from V and 2 bases from J, leaving 11 bases between. The CDR3 length is 15 residues. CDR3 in amino acids: CSAREELLAYNEQFF. DNA of the CDR3: TGCAGTGCTAGAGAGGAGCTACTAGCCTACAATGAGCAGTTCTTC.

This sequence joins TRBV20-1 and TRBJ1-1, with D perhaps TRBD1 (6 bases). The CDR3 consists of 14 residues. Trimming pared 6 bases from V and 1 base from J, leaving 15 bases between. Germline CDR1 DFQATT, CDR2 SNEGSKA (reference sequence). CDR3 nucleotides: TGCAGTGCAACAAGGACAGCTGCGAACACTGAAGCTTTCTTT. It specifies CSATRTAANTEAFF.

The table lists this clonotype with many counts. The rearrangement joins TRBV12-3 or TRBV12-4 to TRBJ2-1; 10 bases agree with TRBD2. After removal of 3 bases from V and 9 bases from J, the junction contained 5 bases not matched to a gene. The CDR3 spans 14 residues. DNA of the CDR3: TGTGCCAGCAGTTTGAGCGGGAGGGCAGTTGAGCAGTTCTTC. Translating gives CASSLSGRAVEQFF.

This clonotype was counted at least ten times. The chain joins TRBV29-1 to TRBJ1-1; 7 nucleotides agree with TRBD1. The trim removed 3 bases at V and 1 base at J, leaving 11 bases unmatched. The germline CDR1 and CDR2 sequences are SQVTM and ANQGSEA. CDR3 length: 16 amino acids. This CDR3 reads CSVDWGQSLGNTEAFF. CDR3 DNA sequence: TGCAGCGTTGATTGGGGACAGTCCCTAGGGAACACTGAAGCTTTCTTT.